This paragraph reports one TCR beta chain. Clinicians made diagnoses from clinical symptoms, serum thyroxine, TRAb, thyroid ultrasound and orbital computed tomography. The source of the PBMCs was roughly 10 ml of fresh peripheral blood. Amplification from RNA transcripts yielded the TCR beta CDR3 regions. The first round was an RT-PCR with HTBI primers, and the second round was a multiplex PCR. TCRdb re-derived calls from the multiplex PCR reads in MiXCR, one entry per CDR3 protein. Altogether more than 550,000 distinct CDR3 sequences are present, approximately 39% being singletons, with the ten largest covering more than 2.5%. The sample is drawn from a study of Graves' ophthalmopathy and Graves' hyperthyroidism. The germline CDR1 and CDR2 sequences are SNHLY and FYNNEI. V lost 6 bases and J lost 9; bases outside the gene matches: 11. The length of the CDR3 is 14 residues.

The specimen was peripheral blood. The V call is TRBV2, the J call TRBJ2-5; TRBD1 matches 9 bases. This clonotype originated in an adult man with Graves' ophthalmopathy. The CDR3 nucleotides are TGTGCCAGCAGCTCGGGACAGGGAAGACAGCCCCAGTACTTC. Encoded protein: CASSSGQGRQPQYF.